This T cell receptor (beta chain) is drawn from a study of T cells in Graves' hyperthyroidism and ophthalmopathy. The study's findings and limits: Researchers report that a 13 V-J model separated ophthalmopathy from stable hyperthyroidism.

RNA transcripts provided the source from which TCR beta CDR3 regions were amplified. A first-round RT-PCR of the TCR CDR3 used the HTBI primer set. Each CDR3 protein gets one entry after TCRdb re-called the multiplex PCR reads with MiXCR. The sample consists of 340,000 or so distinct CDR3 sequences, around 20% of them appearing once. Germline V gene sequence: CDR1 MDHEN, CDR2 SYDVKM. The CDR3 runs 14 residues. V trimming: 6 bases; J trimming: 4 bases; junction bases outside the gene matches: 6. This clonotype occurred many times. Its antigen is unknown. The chain carries TRBV28 and TRBJ2-3; 8 bases are shared with TRBD2. Sequencing was performed on blood. The receptor was isolated from a woman between 45 and 60 years old with Graves' hyperthyroidism. The CDR3 DNA sequence: TGTGCCAGCAGAAAACGGGGGGGCGCAGATACGCAGTATTTT. Its protein is CASRKRGGADTQYF.